The present TCR beta chain was sequenced within a study of regulatory T cells in long-lasting Graves disease. Study overall: The antithyroid drugs taken by newly diagnosed Graves' patients had been used for under 3 months.

This clonotype was recorded many times. Building of the TCR beta libraries involved iRepertoire HTBI primers and Arm-PCR of CDR3 regions. Each CDR3 protein gets one entry after TCRdb re-called the multiplex PCR reads with MiXCR. Among under 700,000 distinct CDR3 sequences, roughly a sixth were seen once, and the ten largest hold around 25%. Time point described: newly diagnosed GD, antithyroid drugs for less than 3 months. PBMCs provided the RNA from which the TCR library was made. Staff took 7.5 to 9.5 milliliters of peripheral blood and put it into EDTA tubes. These data are also associated with another study on T cells in Graves' hyperthyroidism and ophthalmopathy. From that report: Blood held most thyroid clonotypes expanded above 0.001 frequency.

The sequence was obtained from a woman aged 35-65 years with Graves disease. The sample in question was peripheral blood mononuclear cells (PBMCs), obtained at new diagnosis, from a patient treated with antithyroid drugs.

The CDR3 is CASSQQRNTEAFF. The CDR3 bases are TGTGCCAGCAGCCAACAAAGGAACACTGAAGCTTTCTTT. This chain uses TRBV3-1 with TRBJ1-1; no definite D call. Germline V gene sequence: CDR1 LGHDT, CDR2 YNNKEL (reference sequence). Trimming stripped 2 bases from V and 1 base from J, with 5 bases between. The CDR3 spans 13 residues.